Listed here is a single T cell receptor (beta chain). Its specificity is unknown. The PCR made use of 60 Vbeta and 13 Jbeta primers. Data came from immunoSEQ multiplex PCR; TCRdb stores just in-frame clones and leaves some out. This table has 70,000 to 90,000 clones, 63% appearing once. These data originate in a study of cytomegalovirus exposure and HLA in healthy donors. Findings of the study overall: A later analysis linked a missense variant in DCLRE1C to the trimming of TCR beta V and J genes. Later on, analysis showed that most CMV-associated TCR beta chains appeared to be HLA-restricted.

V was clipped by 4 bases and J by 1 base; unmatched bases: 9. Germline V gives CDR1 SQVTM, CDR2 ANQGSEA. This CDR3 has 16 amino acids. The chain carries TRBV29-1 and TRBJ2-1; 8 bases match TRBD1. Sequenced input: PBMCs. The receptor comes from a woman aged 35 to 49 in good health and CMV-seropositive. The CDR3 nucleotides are TGCAGCGTTGCAGGAGGGACAGGAGGATCCTACAATGAGCAGTTCTTC. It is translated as CSVAGGTGGSYNEQFF.